The clone carrying this T cell receptor (beta chain) has just a few counts. Its antigen is as yet unknown. The entry originates in a study of identical twins. The J segment lost 3 bases and the V segment lost 2 bases, leaving 6 bases of the junction unmatched. Germline assignment: CDR1 SEHNR and CDR2 FQNEAQ (reference sequence). The CDR3 consists of 15 residues. Study-level findings and limits: Out-of-frame TCR alpha sharing in monozygotic twins exceeded recombination model predictions. Abundant beta clonotypes from cord blood had fewer insertions, unlike memory repertoires, which showed none. Its conclusions, products of cross-sectional statistical analysis, did not come from following the same donors.

Template switching created a universal primer site, and the cDNA included unique molecular identifiers. TCRdb reprocessed the 5' RACE reads with MiXCR, giving one entry per CDR3 protein. The sample yields roughly 280,000 distinct CDR3 sequences, roughly 9.7% seen once. These same records also appear under a second study, on yellow fever vaccine responses in identical twins.

The J gene is TRBJ2-7, the V gene TRBV7-9, with 8 bases aligning to TRBD2. The receptor comes from a woman aged 18-29 years in good health. Source material: CD8+ T cells sorted from blood. The CDR3, as DNA: TGTGCCAGCAGCTTATCTCCTAGCGGGCACTACGAGCAGTACTTC. It encodes CASSLSPSGHYEQYF.